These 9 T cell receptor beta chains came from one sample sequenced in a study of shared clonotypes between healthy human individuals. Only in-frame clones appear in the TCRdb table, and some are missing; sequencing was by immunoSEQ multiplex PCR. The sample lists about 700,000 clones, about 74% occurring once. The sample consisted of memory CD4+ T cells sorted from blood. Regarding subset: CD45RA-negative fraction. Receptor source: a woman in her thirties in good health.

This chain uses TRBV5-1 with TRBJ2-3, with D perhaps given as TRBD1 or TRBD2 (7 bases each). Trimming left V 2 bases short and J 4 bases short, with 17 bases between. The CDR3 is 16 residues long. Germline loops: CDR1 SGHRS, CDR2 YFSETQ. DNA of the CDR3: TGCGCCAGCAGCTTTGGGGAGGGGGCGTCCGCAGATACGCAGTATTTT. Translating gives CASSFGEGASADTQYF.

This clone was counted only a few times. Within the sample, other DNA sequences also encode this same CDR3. CDR3 DNA sequence: TGCGCCAGCAGCGGGGGTAGAGGAGAGACCCAGTACTTC. As protein: CASSGGRGETQYF. The gene calls are TRBV5-1 and TRBJ2-5; D might be TRBD1 or TRBD2, each matching 5 bases. Trimming stripped 4 bases from V and 4 bases from J, with 11 bases between. The CDR3 extends over 13 amino acids. CDR1 is SGHRS and CDR2 is YFSETQ in the germline V gene.

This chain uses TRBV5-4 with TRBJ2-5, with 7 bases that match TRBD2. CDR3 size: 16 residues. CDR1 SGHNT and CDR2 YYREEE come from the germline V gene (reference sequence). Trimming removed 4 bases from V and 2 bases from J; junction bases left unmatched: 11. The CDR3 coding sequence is TGTGCCAGCAGCCCAACCGTGACTAGCCCTCAAGAGACCCAGTACTTC. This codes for CASSPTVTSPQETQYF.

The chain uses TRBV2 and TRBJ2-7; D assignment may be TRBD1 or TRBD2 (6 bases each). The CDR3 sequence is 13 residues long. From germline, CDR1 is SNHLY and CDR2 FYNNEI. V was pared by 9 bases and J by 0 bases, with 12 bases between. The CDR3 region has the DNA TGTGCCAGTGGGGGGCAGCACTCCTACGAGCAGTACTTC. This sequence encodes CASGGQHSYEQYF.

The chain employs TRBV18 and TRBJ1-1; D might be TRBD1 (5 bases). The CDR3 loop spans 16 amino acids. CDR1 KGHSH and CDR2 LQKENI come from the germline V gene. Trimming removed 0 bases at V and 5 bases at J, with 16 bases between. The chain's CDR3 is CASSPPNKRGDTEAFF. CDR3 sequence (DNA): TGTGCCAGCTCACCACCGAATAAACGGGGGGATACTGAAGCTTTCTTT.

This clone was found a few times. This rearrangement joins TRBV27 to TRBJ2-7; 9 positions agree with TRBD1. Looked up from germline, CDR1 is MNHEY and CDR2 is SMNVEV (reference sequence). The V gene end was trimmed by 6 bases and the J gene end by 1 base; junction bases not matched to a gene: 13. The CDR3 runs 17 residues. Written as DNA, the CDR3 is TGTGCCAGCAGCCAAGACCTTAGGACAGGGGCTTCCTACGAGCAGTACTTC. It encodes CASSQDLRTGASYEQYF.

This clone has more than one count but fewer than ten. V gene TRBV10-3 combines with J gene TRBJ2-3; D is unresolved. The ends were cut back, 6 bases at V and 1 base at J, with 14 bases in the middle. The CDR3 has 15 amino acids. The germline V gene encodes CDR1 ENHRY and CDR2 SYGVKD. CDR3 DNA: TGTGCCATCAGCCGAGACGGCGCGGGCACAGATACGCAGTATTTT. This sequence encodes CAISRDGAGTDTQYF.

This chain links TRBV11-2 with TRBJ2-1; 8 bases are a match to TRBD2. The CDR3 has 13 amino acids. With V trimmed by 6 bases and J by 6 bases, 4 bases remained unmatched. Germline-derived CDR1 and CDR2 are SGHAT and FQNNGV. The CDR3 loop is CASSIAGRNEQFF. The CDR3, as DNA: TGTGCCAGCAGTATAGCGGGGCGCAATGAGCAGTTCTTC.

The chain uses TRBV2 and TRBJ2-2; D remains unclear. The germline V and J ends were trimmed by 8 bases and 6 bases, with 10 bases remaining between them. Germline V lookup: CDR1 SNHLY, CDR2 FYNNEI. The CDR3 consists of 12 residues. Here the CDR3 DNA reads TGTGCCAGCGGGTTAGAGGCCGGGGAGCTGTTTTTT. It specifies CASGLEAGELFF.